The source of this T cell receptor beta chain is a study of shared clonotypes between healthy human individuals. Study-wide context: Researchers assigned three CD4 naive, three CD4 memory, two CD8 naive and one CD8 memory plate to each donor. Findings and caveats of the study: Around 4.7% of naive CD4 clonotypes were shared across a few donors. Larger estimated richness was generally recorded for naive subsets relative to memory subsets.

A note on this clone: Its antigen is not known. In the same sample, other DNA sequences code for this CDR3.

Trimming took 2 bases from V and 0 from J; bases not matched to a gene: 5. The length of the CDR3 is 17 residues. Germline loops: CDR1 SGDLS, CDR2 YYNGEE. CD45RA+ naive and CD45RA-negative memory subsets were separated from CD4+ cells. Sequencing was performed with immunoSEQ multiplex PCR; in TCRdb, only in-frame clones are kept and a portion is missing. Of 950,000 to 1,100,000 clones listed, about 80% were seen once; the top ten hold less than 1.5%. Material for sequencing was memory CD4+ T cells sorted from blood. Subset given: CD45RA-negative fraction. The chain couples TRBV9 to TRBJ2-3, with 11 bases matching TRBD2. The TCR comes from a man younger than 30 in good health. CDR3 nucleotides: TGTGCCAGCAGCGTTGGTCTAGCGGGGGGTAGCACAGATACGCAGTATTTT. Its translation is CASSVGLAGGSTDTQYF.